This T cell receptor beta chain was identified in a study of CD8 T cells in Susac syndrome. Remarks on this clonotype: Its antigen remains unidentified.

Sequencing of TCR beta was performed on blood CD8+ and CD4+ T cells. Relapsing-remitting disease, either stable or active, was present in the multiple sclerosis controls, who were treatment-naive patients. Negative isolation was used for CD8+ and CD4+ T cells, and FACS enrichment was applied to TEMRA cells. V was pared by 4 bases and J by 2 bases, with 17 bases between. CDR3 size: 16 residues. Germline CDR1 reads SQVTM; CDR2 reads ANQGSEA. RNA totalling about 0.45 to 1 ug underwent reverse transcription with random hexamers. MiXCR, run by TCRdb on the immunoSEQ multiplex PCR reads, gives a single entry per CDR3 protein. Seen here are around 170,000 distinct CDR3 sequences, about 95% observed once, and the top ten hold 0.15% to 0.2%. The study's findings and limits: The relatively small number of individuals in the TCR sequencing and HLA analysis was acknowledged by the study.

The V gene is TRBV29-1, the J gene TRBJ1-4, with D tentatively TRBD1 (5 bases). The clonotype was recovered from a human donor with multiple sclerosis. The specimen sequenced was CD8+ T cells from PBMCs. CDR3 sequence (DNA): TGCAGCGTTGTCCTTGGCGGGGCGGAGACTAATGAAAAACTGTTTTTT. This encodes CSVVLGGAETNEKLFF.